These 28 T cell receptor beta chains were sequenced from one sample in a study of blood T cell repertoires in COVID-19. The assay was immunoSEQ multiplex PCR, and TCRdb's table has in-frame clones only and misses some. The table has 250,000 to 300,000 clones, about 81% seen once. Sequences were obtained from PBMCs or T cells enriched from blood (not recorded which). These receptor sequences come from a man aged 25-45 years with acute COVID-19.

The sample holds one count of this clone. The chain joins TRBV10-1 to TRBJ1-2, with unresolved D. The ends were cut back, 0 bases at V and 6 bases at J, with 8 bases in the middle. CDR1 is WNHNN, CDR2 SYGVQD, per germline (reference sequence). The CDR3 extends over 13 amino acids. Written as DNA, the CDR3 is TGCGCCAGCAGTGAGTCAGCAGGCCATGGCTACACCTTC. As protein: CASSESAGHGYTF.

This clone was seen once. The genes are TRBV21-1 and TRBJ2-4; whether TRBD2, the table's D call, matches the DNA was not checked. TRBV21-1 is reported as a pseudogene. This CDR3 is built from 17 residues. The CDR3 loop reads CASPRGSGRASVGIQYF. The CDR3 DNA reads TGTGCCAGCCCCCGTGGAAGCGGGAGGGCCTCGGTGGGCATTCAGTACTTC.

This clone has only a few counts. The V and J genes are TRBV28 and TRBJ1-1; tentatively, D is TRBD1 (5 bases). Germline V gene data show CDR1 as MDHEN and CDR2 as SYDVKM. The V and J ends lost 6 bases and 6 bases respectively, with 17 bases between them. The CDR3 is made up of 14 amino acids. The DNA of the CDR3 is TGTGCCAGCAGGTCGAACAGGAAAGGGTCTGAAGCTTTCTTT. Its translation is CASRSNRKGSEAFF.

This clone was counted a few times. The V call is TRBV13, the J call TRBJ1-6; D might be TRBD1 (6 bases). Trimming stripped 5 bases from V and 8 bases from J, with 19 bases between. CDR1 and CDR2 from the germline V gene are PRHDT and FYEKMQ (reference sequence). CDR3 length equals 16 residues. The CDR3 sequence is CASSGEVTGRDSPLHF. The CDR3 bases are TGTGCCAGCAGCGGAGAAGTCACAGGGAGAGATTCACCCCTCCACTTT.

CDR3 in amino acids: CASSPQANYGYTF. The DNA of the CDR3 is TGTGCCAGTAGTCCCCAGGCTAACTATGGCTACACCTTC. The V call is TRBV19, the J call TRBJ1-2; D is undetermined. Trimming stripped 5 bases from V and 0 bases from J, with 7 bases between. The germline CDR1 and CDR2 sequences are LNHDA and SQIVND (reference sequence). CDR3 size: 13 residues.

The chain has TRBV27 and TRBJ1-2, with 9 bases lining up with TRBD1. CDR1 MNHEY and CDR2 SMNVEV come from the germline V gene (reference sequence). This CDR3 region has 16 residues. Trimming took 5 bases from V and 7 from J; bases not matched to a gene: 14. CDR3 sequence reads: CASSPLILGQGRGYTF. The CDR3 coding sequence is TGTGCCAGCAGTCCTCTCATCCTCGGACAGGGGCGTGGCTACACCTTC.

The chain employs TRBV9 and TRBJ2-3, with D unresolved. The CDR3 has 13 amino acids. The germline V gene has CDR1 SGDLS and CDR2 YYNGEE. V gave up 0 bases and J gave up 2 bases, with 4 bases separating them. CDR3: CASSVGPTDTQYF. CDR3 sequence (DNA): TGTGCCAGCAGCGTAGGGCCCACAGATACGCAGTATTTT.

V gene TRBV28 combines with J gene TRBJ2-7, with D perhaps matching TRBD1 (5 bases). The germline V and J ends were trimmed by 4 bases and 1 base, with 11 bases remaining between them. Germline V lookup: CDR1 MDHEN, CDR2 SYDVKM. CDR3 size: 14 residues. DNA for the CDR3: TGTGCCAGCAGTTCCGTCAGGGTATCCTACGAGCAGTACGTC. This encodes CASSSVRVSYEQYV.

CDR3 in amino acids: CASSRGLEEKLFF. CDR3 nucleotides: TGTGCCAGCAGCCGGGGGTTAGAGGAAAAACTGTTTTTT. The chain recombines TRBV7-3 with TRBJ1-4; TRBD1 is a possible D gene (5 bases). Germline V gene sequence: CDR1 SGHTA, CDR2 FQGTGA. The CDR3 sequence is 13 residues long. Trimming took 5 bases from V and 8 from J, leaving 12 bases between them.

The chain has TRBV13 and TRBJ2-5, with TRBD1 matching over 12 bases. The V gene's germline CDR1 is PRHDT and CDR2 FYEKMQ (reference sequence). The CDR3 spans 17 residues. V lost 3 bases, J lost 4 bases, and 9 bases stayed unmatched. The CDR3, as DNA: TGTGCCAGCAGCTTCTTTGCGGGACAGGGGGCAGCAGAGACCCAGTACTTC. Protein: CASSFFAGQGAAETQYF.

The J gene is TRBJ2-3, the V gene TRBV11-3; 9 bases are shared with TRBD2. This CDR3 is 17 amino acids long. The J segment lost 2 bases and the V segment lost 2 bases, leaving 8 bases of the junction unmatched. Looked up from germline, CDR1 is SGHNT and CDR2 is YENEEA. The CDR3 nucleotides read TGTGCCAGCAGCTTAACCTTAGCGGGAGCGCCCACAGATACGCAGTATTTT. Translating it yields CASSLTLAGAPTDTQYF.

The chain couples TRBV5-4 to TRBJ1-2; perhaps TRBD1 as D (6 bases). The CDR3 runs 15 residues. The ends were cut back, 0 bases at V and 4 bases at J, with 13 bases in the middle. CDR1 is SGHNT and CDR2 is YYREEE in the germline V gene (reference sequence). Here the CDR3 DNA reads TGTGCCAGCAGCTTGGCGGACAGAACCCTCTATGGCTACACCTTC. Protein product: CASSLADRTLYGYTF.

This chain connects TRBV6-1 to TRBJ1-4; 7 nucleotides align to TRBD1. CDR1 MNHNS and CDR2 SASEGT come from the germline V gene. V shed 4 bases and J 4 bases; nucleotides not matched to a gene: 9. The CDR3 contains 16 residues. As DNA, the CDR3 is TGTGCCAGCAGTGTCCAGGGGGGAGAGGGTAATGAAAAACTGTTTTTT. It specifies CASSVQGGEGNEKLFF.

The genes are TRBV29-1 and TRBJ1-1; D gene uncertain. The germline V and J ends were trimmed by 4 bases and 10 bases, with 4 bases remaining between them. Germline CDR1 reads SQVTM; CDR2 reads ANQGSEA. The CDR3 covers 8 residues. CDR3 in DNA: TGCAGCGTTGCGGGAGCTTTCTTT. Its translation: CSVAGAFF.

V and J are TRBV5-6 and TRBJ2-7; 7 bases align to TRBD1. With V trimmed by 4 bases and J by 9 bases, 10 bases remained unmatched. The CDR3 is 13 residues long. CDR1 is SGHDT, CDR2 YYEEEE, per germline. CDR3 residues: CASSDLDRSVQYV. The DNA of the CDR3 is TGTGCCAGCAGCGACCTGGACAGGTCTGTGCAGTACGTC.

The chain couples TRBV5-4 to TRBJ2-2; TRBD1 matches at 11 bases. V lost 4 bases and J lost 5; bases outside the gene matches: 7. CDR3 length: 16 amino acids. Germline V gives CDR1 SGHNT, CDR2 YYREEE (reference sequence). CDR3 nucleotides: TGTGCCAGCAGCGAGGACGGGACAGGGGGTACCGGGGAGCTGTTTTTT. Translation gives CASSEDGTGGTGELFF.

This clone was found once. V usage is TRBV10-2 and J usage is TRBJ2-3; tentatively, D is TRBD2 (6 bases). Germline V lookup: CDR1 WSHSY, CDR2 SAAADI. V dropped 2 bases and J dropped 3 bases, with 9 bases sitting between them. The CDR3 length is 14 residues. The CDR3 is CASSERGRTDTQYF. DNA for the CDR3: TGCGCCAGCAGTGAGCGGGGGAGAACAGATACGCAGTATTTT.

This sequence joins TRBV19 and TRBJ1-4; 9 nucleotides line up with TRBD1. Germline trimming cut 5 bases from V and 8 bases from J; bases unmatched to any gene: 6. The CDR3 loop spans 14 amino acids. Germline CDR1 LNHDA, CDR2 SQIVND (reference sequence). The CDR3 DNA is TGTGCCAGTAGTCCGGACAGGGGCCGAGAAAAACTGTTTTTT. Its translation is CASSPDRGREKLFF.

The chain uses TRBV3-1 (or the pseudogene TRBV3-2) and TRBJ1-3; 10 bases match TRBD1. J was trimmed by 0 bases and V by 4 bases; bases with no gene match: 12. The CDR3 is 19 amino acids. Germline CDR1 LGHDT, CDR2 YNNKEL (reference sequence). This CDR3 reads CASSLFRDRGPLSGNTIYF. DNA of the CDR3: TGTGCCAGCAGCCTCTTCCGGGACAGGGGACCCCTCTCTGGAAACACCATATATTTT.

The chain combines TRBV14 with TRBJ2-1; unclear D gene. Germline CDR1 and CDR2: SGHDN and FVKESK. With 0 bases removed from V and 5 bases from J, the gap between germline ends came to 5 bases. The CDR3 is 13 residues long. In DNA, the CDR3 is TGTGCCAGCAGCCAAGAACTCAACAATGAGCAGTTCTTC. This encodes CASSQELNNEQFF.

The V and J genes are TRBV2 and TRBJ2-3, with 7 positions matching TRBD2. CDR3 length: 14 amino acids. V trimming: 9 bases; J trimming: 5 bases; junction bases outside the gene matches: 11. Germline V gene data show CDR1 as SNHLY and CDR2 as FYNNEI. The DNA for the CDR3 is TGTGCCAGTAGTCTCGATCGGGAGGTAGATACGCAGTATTTT. It specifies CASSLDREVDTQYF. The whole variable domain, filled in from reference TRBV2 and TRBJ2-3, reads EPEVTQTPSHQVTQMGQEVILRCVPISNHLYFYWYRQILGQKVEFLVSFYNNEISEKSEIFDDQFSVERPDGSNFTLKIRSTKLEDSAMYFCASSLDREVDTQYFGPGTRLTVL.

The chain carries TRBV11-2 and TRBJ2-4; a possible D gene is TRBD1 (6 bases). The germline V gene has CDR1 SGHAT and CDR2 FQNNGV. The CDR3 is made up of 17 amino acids. V dropped 0 bases and J dropped 8 bases, with 20 bases sitting between them. CDR3 loop: CASSLDFASLKGDIQYF. The CDR3 DNA sequence: TGTGCCAGCAGCTTAGATTTTGCATCACTCAAGGGGGACATTCAGTACTTC.

The V call is TRBV7-2, the J call TRBJ1-3; 9 nucleotides line up with TRBD1. The CDR3 length is 17 residues. Germline CDR1 reads SGHTA; CDR2 reads FQGNSA. Germline trimming cut 5 bases from V and 2 bases from J; bases unmatched to any gene: 10. CDR3 nucleotide sequence: TGTGCCAGCAGCGCCCACCGACAGGGGGAGGCTGGAAACACCATATATTTT. Protein: CASSAHRQGEAGNTIYF.

The chain uses TRBV19 and TRBJ1-1, with TRBD1 identical over 10 bases. Trimming removed 6 bases from V and 4 bases from J; junction bases left unmatched: 8. The CDR3 runs to 15 residues. Germline V CDR1 and CDR2: LNHDA, SQIVND (reference sequence). For the CDR3, the DNA is TGTGCCAGTAGACCTCCGGGACAGGGGAGCACTGAAGCTTTCTTT. Translated, it gives CASRPPGQGSTEAFF.

The chain recombines TRBV4-2 with TRBJ1-5; TRBD1 agrees at 9 bases. The CDR3 length is 16 residues. Per germline, CDR1 LGHNA and CDR2 YNFKEQ. The V segment lost 4 bases and the J segment 4 bases; nucleotides outside the gene matches: 8. The chain's CDR3 is CASSREGQGRNQPQHF. Here the CDR3 DNA reads TGTGCCAGCAGCCGGGAGGGACAGGGTCGAAATCAGCCCCAGCATTTT.

The chain is built from TRBV27 and TRBJ2-5; no firm D call. The V and J ends lost 5 bases and 4 bases respectively, with 20 bases between them. The length of the CDR3 is 16 residues. CDR1 MNHEY and CDR2 SMNVEV come from the germline V gene (reference sequence). CDR3 protein: CASSPRSVGLRETQYF. The CDR3 DNA reads TGTGCCAGCAGTCCCAGGTCCGTGGGCTTAAGAGAGACCCAGTACTTC.

The rearrangement uses TRBV28 and TRBJ1-2; D remains ambiguous. The germline gives CDR1 MDHEN, CDR2 SYDVKM. CDR3 length equals 14 residues. V gave up 7 bases and J gave up 8 bases, with 20 bases separating them. The CDR3 DNA reads as TGTGCCAGCACCCTTACCGGGTATTTGGCCGGCTACACCTTC. As protein: CASTLTGYLAGYTF.

This clone was seen more than once but under ten times. The rearrangement uses TRBV20-1 and TRBJ1-5, with D uncertain. Germline assignment: CDR1 DFQATT and CDR2 SNEGSKA (reference sequence). The CDR3 runs 13 residues. V dropped 3 bases and J dropped 3 bases, with 9 bases sitting between them. CDR3 DNA sequence: TGCAGTGCTAGTGCAGGCCTCAATCAGCCCCAGCATTTT. Amino acid sequence: CSASAGLNQPQHF.